The 4 T cell receptor beta chains below all came from one sample that was sequenced in a study of T cells in Graves' hyperthyroidism and ophthalmopathy. What was amplified from RNA transcripts were TCR beta CDR3 regions. HTBI primers were used for first-round RT-PCR of the TCR CDR3. TCRdb used MiXCR to reprocess the multiplex PCR reads, holding one entry per CDR3 protein. The data hold under 450,000 distinct CDR3 sequences, with approximately 12% observed a single time. Sequenced material: blood. These receptors all come from a man aged 30 to 39 with Graves' hyperthyroidism that later progressed to Graves' ophthalmopathy.

This clonotype was observed many times. The V call is TRBV7-9, the J call TRBJ2-7; TRBD1 might be the D (6 bases). Looked up from germline, CDR1 is SEHNR and CDR2 is FQNEAQ (reference sequence). Trimming pared 2 bases from V and 0 bases from J, leaving 11 bases between. The CDR3 loop spans 15 amino acids. The CDR3 nucleotides are TGTGCCAGCAGCTTATTGCAGGGGAACTCCTACGAGCAGTACTTC. Residues: CASSLLQGNSYEQYF.

As concerns this clonotype: This likely comes from a read error, as the CDR3 has no conserved phenylalanine or tryptophan at its end. The rearrangement uses TRBV2 and TRBJ1-2; 8 bases agree with TRBD1. This CDR3 is built from 16 residues. J was trimmed by 1 base and V by 4 bases; bases with no gene match: 8. Germline CDR1 reads SNHLY; CDR2 reads FYNNEI. The CDR3 bases are TGTGCCAGCAGTGCCCGGACAGGGCCTATTAACTATGGCTACACCCTC. Its translation is CASSARTGPINYGYTL.

This clonotype was seen only a few times. The genes are TRBV12-3 or TRBV12-4 and TRBJ2-7; TRBD2 matches 10 bases. The CDR3 sequence is 17 residues long. The V and J ends lost 3 bases and 2 bases, in that order; junction bases with no gene match: 10. This CDR3 reads CASSLRLAGASAYEQYF. CDR3 nucleotides: TGTGCCAGCAGTTTGAGGCTAGCGGGGGCGTCCGCCTACGAGCAGTACTTC.

This clonotype was seen repeatedly, ten times or more. V and J are TRBV2 and TRBJ1-1; TRBD1 matches at 7 bases. The junction had 7 bases not matched to a gene; V was cut back by 3 bases and J by 0 bases. The CDR3 covers 16 residues. Germline CDR1 is SNHLY and CDR2 is FYNNEI. The chain's CDR3 is CASSESPGQMNTEAFF. The CDR3 DNA sequence: TGTGCCAGCAGTGAGTCTCCGGGACAGATGAACACTGAAGCTTTCTTT.